A single T cell receptor beta chain is shown here with its context. Seattle's enrolled individuals joined amid active infection and were then monitored longitudinally. The authors' processing: Researchers report that nucleated cell counts were estimated from reference gene primer amplification. Clones were read by immunoSEQ multiplex PCR, and TCRdb kept only the in-frame ones, dropping some. D and trimming were read from the DNA, whereas the V and J calls and clone size are those reported in that table. The sample has under 250,000 clones, 80% to 95% seen once. This sample was included in a study of blood T cell repertoires in COVID-19. On the study more broadly: From T cells, B-cell-depleted T cells, or PBMCs came the material, which was cDNA or gDNA.

Germline-derived CDR1 and CDR2 are SGHNT and YYREEE (reference sequence). V was clipped by 4 bases and J by 0 bases, with 19 bases between them. The CDR3 is 17 residues long. The V and J genes are TRBV5-4 and TRBJ1-2; the D gene is possibly TRBD1 (5 bases). This TCR derives from a man aged 60-69 years with COVID-19, enrolled during active disease. Sequences were obtained from peripheral blood. The CDR3 DNA reads TGTGCCAGCAGCCTGCAGGGCGCCGAAAGAGCTAACTATGGCTACACCTTC. This gives the protein CASSLQGAERANYGYTF.